These 28 T cell receptor beta chains were all obtained from the same sample, sequenced in a study of vaccination and CD4 T cells after COVID-19. The Oncomine TCR Beta short-read assay sequenced DNA from cultured CD4+ T cells. TCRdb reprocessed the PCR reads with MiXCR, giving one entry per CDR3 protein. This table holds more than 9,000 distinct CDR3 sequences, around 41% found once. The sample's treatment: approximately nine-day PBMC culture with coronavirus spike peptide pools or control peptides (ViraFEST assay). Their antigens remain unidentified. This specimen consisted of CD4+ T cells from blood, cultured in vitro, obtained after SARS-CoV-2 vaccination. All receptors derive from a human donor who had recovered from COVID-19.

A few counts support this clonotype. The V call is TRBV19, the J call TRBJ1-5; D ambiguous. Per germline, CDR1 LNHDA and CDR2 SQIVND (reference sequence). The ends were cut back, 5 bases at V and 2 bases at J, with 16 bases in the middle. The CDR3 covers 16 residues. The CDR3 nucleotides read TGTGCCAGTAGTCCCCGGACCCTCGGGGGCAATCAGCCCCAGCATTTT. Translation: CASSPRTLGGNQPQHF.

CDR3 residues: CASSQVRRVDYEQYF. The CDR3 DNA reads TGCGCCAGCAGCCAAGTACGTAGGGTGGACTACGAGCAGTACTTC. The gene calls are TRBV4-3 and TRBJ2-7; D remains ambiguous. The germline CDR1 and CDR2 sequences are LGHNA and YSLEER. CDR3 length equals 15 residues. Trimming removed 1 base at V and 3 bases at J, with 13 bases between.

This clonotype is labeled medium-sized (0.01 to 0.1%). V and J are TRBV7-9 and TRBJ2-7; possibly TRBD2 for D (5 bases). V lost 8 bases and J lost 5, with 13 bases in between. This CDR3 is built from 12 residues. Germline V gene lookup returns CDR1 SEHNR and CDR2 FQNEAQ (reference sequence). CDR3 coding DNA: TGTGCCAGCGGAGCCTCGAGGGACGAGCAGTACTTC. It is translated as CASGASRDEQYF.

This rearrangement joins TRBV28 to TRBJ1-3; D is possibly TRBD1 (5 bases). This CDR3 is 15 amino acids long. Trimming shortened V by 7 bases and J by 0 bases, and 13 bases separated the two germline ends. Germline CDR1 MDHEN, CDR2 SYDVKM. The DNA for the CDR3 is TGTGCCAGCACCACGGGGGGAAGCTCTGGAAACACCATATATTTT. Its protein product is CASTTGGSSGNTIYF.

The chain recombines TRBV24-1 with TRBJ1-1; D possibly corresponds to TRBD1 (6 bases). This CDR3 comprises 13 residues. V lost 8 bases to trimming and J lost 1 base, with 10 bases between them. The germline gives CDR1 KGHDR, CDR2 SFDVKD. As DNA, the CDR3 is TGTGCCACCAAGGGGACACCGAACACTGAAGCTTTCTTT. Translation: CATKGTPNTEAFF.

The chain is built from TRBV7-2 and TRBJ2-7; 9 bases agree with TRBD2. The CDR3 extends over 15 amino acids. Germline V gives CDR1 SGHTA, CDR2 FQGNSA. V was clipped by 3 bases and J by 4 bases; unmatched bases: 7. Here the CDR3 reads CASSLRSGREYEQYF. In DNA, the CDR3 is TGTGCCAGCAGCTTGCGTAGCGGGAGAGAATACGAGCAGTACTTC.

The V gene is TRBV20-1, the J gene TRBJ2-4; TRBD1 is a possible D gene (6 bases). The CDR3 has 17 residues. The ends were cut back, 0 bases at V and 0 bases at J, with 15 bases in the middle. Germline CDR1 is DFQATT and CDR2 is SNEGSKA (reference sequence). The CDR3 loop is CSARDGQGPLAKNIQYF. The CDR3 DNA follows: TGCAGTGCTAGAGATGGGCAGGGGCCCTTAGCCAAAAACATTCAGTACTTC.

This chain links TRBV25-1 with TRBJ2-7; D is perhaps TRBD1 or TRBD2 (5 bases each). The CDR3 has 13 residues. Germline V gene lookup returns CDR1 MGHDK and CDR2 SYGVNS. V dropped 3 bases and J dropped 5 bases, with 11 bases sitting between them. The CDR3 is CASSDFRDHEQYF. As DNA, the CDR3 is TGTGCCAGCAGTGATTTCCGGGACCACGAGCAGTACTTC.

V usage is TRBV24-1 and J usage is TRBJ1-2; D remains ambiguous. This CDR3 is 12 amino acids long. The V gene's germline CDR1 is KGHDR and CDR2 SFDVKD. With 5 bases removed from V and 4 bases from J, the gap between germline ends came to 7 bases. CDR3 sequence: CATSGQSYGYTF. DNA of the CDR3: TGTGCCACCAGTGGGCAGAGCTATGGCTACACCTTC.

There are a few counts of this clonotype. This rearrangement joins TRBV6-1 to TRBJ2-7; no clear D. The V gene lost 5 bases and the J gene lost 3 bases, with 14 bases spanning the gap. Germline V gives CDR1 MNHNS, CDR2 SASEGT. The CDR3 is made up of 14 amino acids. CDR3 region: CASSMRRSNYEQYF. The CDR3 bases are TGTGCCAGCAGTATGAGAAGATCAAACTACGAGCAGTACTTC.

V is TRBV4-3 and J is TRBJ1-2; D might be TRBD1 (5 bases). Looked up from germline, CDR1 is LGHNA and CDR2 is YSLEER. This CDR3 spans 17 amino acids. V was trimmed by 0 bases and J by 6 bases, leaving 20 bases between them. The CDR3 region has the DNA TGCGCCAGCAGCCAAGATCAGGGACGAACGTTGAGGAATGGCTACACCTTC. This sequence encodes CASSQDQGRTLRNGYTF.

The chain uses TRBV4-3 and TRBJ2-4; TRBD1 matches at 8 bases. V gave up 0 bases and J gave up 7 bases; unmatched junction bases: 8. The V gene's germline CDR1 is LGHNA and CDR2 YSLEER. CDR3 length: 16 amino acids. CDR3 coding DNA: TGCGCCAGCAGCCAAGATTGGGGGCCAGGGGGCAACATTCAGTACTTC. Amino acids: CASSQDWGPGGNIQYF.

The chain employs TRBV7-2 and TRBJ1-1, with D perhaps matching TRBD1 (6 bases). There are 13 residues in the CDR3. Per germline, CDR1 SGHTA and CDR2 FQGNSA. The V gene lost 5 bases and the J gene lost 0 bases, with 7 bases spanning the gap. The CDR3 DNA follows: TGTGCCAGCAGCGGACAGTTGAACACTGAAGCTTTCTTT. Translating it yields CASSGQLNTEAFF.

The chain combines TRBV21-1 with TRBJ2-3; TRBD1 is the table's D call, not checked against the DNA. TRBV21-1 is assigned pseudogene status. CDR3 size: 17 residues. CDR3 sequence reads: CASKNVVWGVSGDTQYF. The CDR3 DNA reads TGTGCCAGCAAAAATGTGGTATGGGGGGTTTCGGGGGATACGCAGTATTTT.

This rearrangement joins TRBV7-2 to TRBJ2-1; no reliable D call. The CDR3 has 14 residues. Germline V gene lookup returns CDR1 SGHTA and CDR2 FQGNSA. Trimming cost V 4 bases and J 2 bases, with 9 bases left between them. In nucleotides, the CDR3 is TGTGCCAGCAGCTACTCCGCGACCTACAATGAGCAGTTCTTC. It is translated as CASSYSATYNEQFF.

The chain is built from TRBV6-2 or TRBV6-3 and TRBJ2-2; D is uncertain. V lost 8 bases and J 7 bases, leaving 26 bases between the germline ends. The CDR3 contains 17 residues. Per the germline V gene, CDR1 is MNHEY and CDR2 is SVGEGT. The CDR3, as DNA: TGTGCCAGCGTCACCAGACGACTTCTGGAGATTGGCGGGGAGCTGTTTTTT. Its translation is CASVTRRLLEIGGELFF.

The V call is TRBV28, the J call TRBJ1-5; unclear D gene. The ends were cut back, 1 base at V and 5 bases at J, with 9 bases in the middle. The CDR3 is made up of 14 amino acids. From germline, CDR1 is MDHEN and CDR2 SYDVKM. CDR3 amino acids: CASSLSQAYQPQHF. CDR3 DNA: TGTGCCAGCAGTTTATCGCAGGCCTATCAGCCCCAGCATTTT.

The rearrangement uses TRBV21-1 and TRBJ2-7; the D call in the table, TRBD2, was not verified against the DNA. TRBV21-1 is marked as a pseudogene. This CDR3 is built from 12 residues. The CDR3 protein is CASRGPNYEQYF. CDR3 in DNA: TGTGCCAGCAGAGGGCCGAACTACGAGCAGTACTTC.

CDR3 residues: CAISESWDRAYEQYF. The CDR3 DNA follows: TGTGCCATCAGTGAGTCTTGGGACAGGGCCTACGAGCAGTACTTC. The chain couples TRBV10-3 to TRBJ2-7, with 9 bases that match TRBD1. The CDR3 is 15 amino acids. Per germline, CDR1 ENHRY and CDR2 SYGVKD. V dropped 0 bases and J dropped 2; count of bases not matched to a gene: 2.

V and J are TRBV19 and TRBJ2-3; 8 nucleotides agree with TRBD2. V dropped 9 bases and J dropped 2; count of bases not matched to a gene: 10. The CDR3 contains 15 residues. Germline assignment: CDR1 LNHDA and CDR2 SQIVND (reference sequence). CDR3 residues: CASGGREDLTDTQYF. CDR3 sequence (DNA): TGTGCCAGCGGAGGGCGGGAGGACCTCACAGATACGCAGTATTTT.

In its sample, this clonotype was seen a few times. This sequence joins TRBV6-5 and TRBJ1-5; D may be TRBD1 (6 bases). The germline V and J ends were trimmed by 1 base and 7 bases, with 11 bases remaining between them. From germline, CDR1 is MNHEY and CDR2 SVGAGI. The CDR3 sequence is 14 residues long. Here the CDR3 reads CASSYYRGGQPQHF. In DNA, the CDR3 is TGTGCCAGCAGTTACTACCGAGGGGGACAGCCCCAGCATTTT.

This clonotype was picked up one time. V and J are TRBV28 and TRBJ2-5; 9 nucleotides align to TRBD1. CDR1 MDHEN and CDR2 SYDVKM come from the germline V gene. The CDR3 loop spans 14 amino acids. With 6 bases clipped from V and 5 bases from J, the junction kept 7 bases outside the gene matches. The CDR3 nucleotides are TGTGCCAGCAGGCAAGGACAGGGGTGGGAGACCCAGTACTTC. Amino acid sequence: CASRQGQGWETQYF.

The rearrangement links TRBV15 to TRBJ1-1; a possible D gene is TRBD1 (6 bases). V was trimmed by 3 bases and J by 3 bases, leaving 14 bases between them. The CDR3 is made up of 15 amino acids. CDR1 is LNHNV and CDR2 is YYDKDF in the germline V gene (reference sequence). CDR3 sequence: CATSRGGGYYTEAFF. The CDR3 DNA is TGTGCCACCAGCAGGGGGGGGGGCTACTACACTGAAGCTTTCTTT.

The CDR3 sequence is CASSPGLGNTIYF. The DNA of the CDR3 is TGTGCCAGCAGCCCAGGTCTAGGAAACACCATATATTTT. V and J are TRBV7-2 and TRBJ1-3; no firm D call. Trimming pared 5 bases from V and 4 bases from J, leaving 9 bases between. Per the germline V gene, CDR1 is SGHTA and CDR2 is FQGNSA. This CDR3 has 13 amino acids. The full variable domain, its missing parts supplied by reference TRBV7-2 and TRBJ1-3, is GAGVSQSPSNKVTEKGKDVELRCDPISGHTALYWYRQSLGQGLEFLIYFQGNSAPDKSGLPSDRFSAERTGGSVSTLTIQRTQQEDSAVYLCASSPGLGNTIYFGEGSWLTVV.

The V gene is TRBV20-1, the J gene TRBJ2-3, with D uncertain. V was cut by 0 bases and J by 8 bases, with 12 bases left in between. There are 13 residues in the CDR3. Per the germline V gene, CDR1 is DFQATT and CDR2 is SNEGSKA (reference sequence). The CDR3 region has the DNA TGCAGTGCTAGAGATCTTGCCCCCGGTACGCAGTATTTT. Its protein product is CSARDLAPGTQYF.

The rearrangement joins TRBV20-1 to TRBJ1-6; 7 bases align to TRBD1. In germline, CDR1 is DFQATT, CDR2 SNEGSKA (reference sequence). V gave up 0 bases and J gave up 9 bases; unmatched junction bases: 14. The CDR3 contains 17 residues. CDR3 loop: CSARDRNRGFVGSPLHF. CDR3 in DNA: TGCAGTGCTAGAGATAGGAACAGGGGCTTCGTGGGTTCACCCCTCCACTTT.

The chain carries TRBV6-1 and TRBJ2-5, with D perhaps TRBD1 (5 bases). CDR3 length: 15 residues. Deletions cut 8 bases from V and 1 base from J, with 17 bases between. From germline, CDR1 is MNHNS and CDR2 SASEGT. The CDR3 DNA reads TGTGCCAGCTCCCCGACGACAGTGCCCCAAGAGACCCAGTACTTC. Its translation: CASSPTTVPQETQYF.

This clonotype turned up a few times. Here the CDR3 DNA reads TGCAGTGCTCCCAGACGGGGGACACGGTCCTACGAGCAGTACTTC. Amino acid sequence: CSAPRRGTRSYEQYF. The chain is built from TRBV20-1 and TRBJ2-7; D could derive from TRBD1 or TRBD2 (6 bases each). CDR1 is DFQATT, CDR2 SNEGSKA, per germline (reference sequence). V lost 5 bases to trimming and J lost 1 base, with 18 bases between them. This CDR3 has 15 amino acids.